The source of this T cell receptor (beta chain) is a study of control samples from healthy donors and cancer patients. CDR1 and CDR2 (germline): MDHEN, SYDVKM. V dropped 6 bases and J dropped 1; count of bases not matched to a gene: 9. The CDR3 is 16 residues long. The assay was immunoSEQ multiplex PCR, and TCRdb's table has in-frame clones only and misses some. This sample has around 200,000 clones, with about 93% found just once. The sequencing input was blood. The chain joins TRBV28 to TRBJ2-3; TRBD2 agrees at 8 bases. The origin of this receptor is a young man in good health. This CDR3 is CASSDLRRGGTDTQYF. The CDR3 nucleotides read TGTGCCAGCAGCGACTTAAGGCGGGGGGGCACAGATACGCAGTATTTT. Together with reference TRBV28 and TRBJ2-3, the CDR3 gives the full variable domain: DVKVTQSSRYLVKRTGEKVFLECVQDMDHENMFWYRQDPGLGLRLIYFSYDVKMKEKGDIPEGYSVSREKKERFSLILESASTNQTSMYLCASSDLRRGGTDTQYFGPGTRLTVL.